Shown below are 15 T cell receptor beta chains from a single sample sequenced in a study of T-cell memory formation after mild COVID-19. Via MiXCR, TCRdb re-called the 5' RACE reads, giving one row per CDR3 protein. Counted here are 95,000 to 110,000 distinct CDR3 sequences, approximately 14% occurring once; the ten biggest clones make up 39%. Sequencing input: PBMCs or a T cell subset sorted from them (not recorded which). These receptors were collected from a man aged 18 to 29 who had mild COVID-19 (a few samples of this study predate the infection). Cell type and time point are not known.

This clonotype was observed a handful of times. V and J are TRBV5-1 and TRBJ2-3; 7 bases agree with TRBD1. The CDR3 is made up of 15 amino acids. Germline loops: CDR1 SGHRS, CDR2 YFSETQ. J lost 3 bases, V lost 3 bases, and 7 bases had no gene match. This CDR3 is CASSSHRGWTDTQYF. The CDR3 region has the DNA TGCGCCAGCAGCTCCCACAGGGGTTGGACAGATACGCAGTATTTT.

This clonotype was seen ten or more times. This sequence joins TRBV5-1 and TRBJ2-5; D is uncertain. Looked up from germline, CDR1 is SGHRS and CDR2 is YFSETQ. The CDR3 contains 15 residues. Between the trimmed V and J ends, which lost 5 bases and 1 base, there was a span of 15 bases. The CDR3 protein is CASSFRRPVQETQYF. The CDR3 DNA follows: TGCGCCAGCAGTTTCCGCCGCCCCGTCCAAGAGACCCAGTACTTC.

This chain uses TRBV12-3 or TRBV12-4 with TRBJ1-5; D unresolved. CDR3 size: 12 residues. Trimming cost V 10 bases and J 3 bases, with 10 bases left between them. The CDR3 protein is CATRSVNQPQHF. CDR3 coding DNA: TGTGCCACCCGGTCCGTCAATCAGCCCCAGCATTTT.

The rearrangement joins TRBV20-1 to TRBJ2-1, with no clear D. The CDR3 runs to 14 residues. CDR1 DFQATT and CDR2 SNEGSKA come from the germline V gene (reference sequence). Deletions cut 3 bases from V and 2 bases from J, with 11 bases between. CDR3 in amino acids: CSASQAKAYNEQFF. The CDR3 bases are TGCAGTGCTAGCCAAGCGAAAGCCTACAATGAGCAGTTCTTC.

This clonotype came up a few times. The chain couples TRBV19 to TRBJ2-5, with 7 bases fitting TRBD2. From germline, CDR1 is LNHDA and CDR2 SQIVND (reference sequence). The CDR3 covers 13 residues. J gave up 5 bases and V 2 bases, and 2 bases lay outside the gene matches. The CDR3 DNA follows: TGTGCCAGTAGTATATCGGGAGGTGAGACCCAGTACTTC. This encodes CASSISGGETQYF.

At least ten counts were recorded for this clonotype. The chain links TRBV7-9 to TRBJ1-1; a weak D match, TRBD1 (6 bases). Trimming left V 4 bases short and J 3 bases short, with 6 bases between. The CDR3 loop spans 12 amino acids. Germline CDR1 and CDR2: SEHNR and FQNEAQ (reference sequence). The DNA of the CDR3 is TGTGCCAGCAGCTGGACAGACACTGAAGCTTTCTTT. Protein product: CASSWTDTEAFF.

The chain is built from TRBV6-5 and TRBJ2-5; D uncertain. V was pared by 6 bases and J by 5 bases, with 10 bases between. Germline V gives CDR1 MNHEY, CDR2 SVGAGI. The CDR3 contains 12 residues. CDR3 sequence reads: CASSLGPETQYF. The CDR3 DNA is TGTGCCAGCAGCCTCGGACCGGAGACCCAGTACTTC.

At least ten counts were recorded for this clonotype. V usage is TRBV7-9 and J usage is TRBJ2-1; D possibly matches TRBD1 or TRBD2 (5 bases each). Looked up from germline, CDR1 is SEHNR and CDR2 is FQNEAQ (reference sequence). CDR3 length: 19 residues. Between the trimmed V and J ends, which lost 4 bases and 5 bases, there was a span of 27 bases. CDR3 DNA: TGTGCCAGCAGCTCGGGGACGACGGGTCGGGGTGGGACGAACAATGAGCAGTTCTTC. Amino acids: CASSSGTTGRGGTNNEQFF.

This clonotype occurred a few times. The V gene is TRBV29-1, the J gene TRBJ2-3; 8 bases agree with TRBD2. The V gene end was trimmed by 7 bases and the J gene end by 2 bases; junction bases not matched to a gene: 8. This CDR3 contains 14 residues. CDR1 is SQVTM and CDR2 is ANQGSEA in the germline V gene. The CDR3 spells CSARAGAFTDTQYF. The CDR3 DNA reads TGCAGCGCACGAGCGGGGGCCTTCACAGATACGCAGTATTTT.

This clonotype was found a few times. The V and J genes are TRBV4-1 and TRBJ1-1; no firm D call. Trimming stripped 0 bases from V and 2 bases from J, with 7 bases between. The germline V gene encodes CDR1 MGHRA and CDR2 YSYEKL. This CDR3 contains 14 residues. CDR3 sequence reads: CASSQENTNTEAFF. The CDR3, as DNA: TGCGCCAGCAGCCAAGAGAATACTAACACTGAAGCTTTCTTT.

This chain joins TRBV7-9 and TRBJ2-4, with D uncertain. The CDR3 is made up of 15 amino acids. V lost 1 base, J lost 1 base, and 8 bases lay in between. Germline values: CDR1 SEHNR, CDR2 FQNEAQ (reference sequence). The CDR3 nucleotides are TGTGCCAGCAGCTTAGATGGGGTCGCCAAAAACATTCAGTACTTC. This codes for CASSLDGVAKNIQYF. Full variable domain (remainder filled in from reference TRBV7-9 and TRBJ2-4): DTGVSQNPRHKITKRGQNVTFRCDPISEHNRLYWYRQTLGQGPEFLTYFQNEAQLEKSRLLSDRFSAERPKGSFSTLEIQRTEQGDSAMYLCASSLDGVAKNIQYFGAGTRLSVL.

This rearrangement joins TRBV19 to TRBJ2-5, with D tentatively TRBD2 (7 bases). This CDR3 is 15 amino acids long. Trimming took off 3 bases at V and 2 bases at J, with 13 bases between the two ends. Germline values: CDR1 LNHDA, CDR2 SQIVND (reference sequence). CDR3 sequence: CASSILRGLQETQYF. CDR3 bases: TGTGCCAGTAGTATTTTGCGGGGGCTGCAAGAGACCCAGTACTTC.

This chain joins TRBV20-1 and TRBJ1-5; no firm D call. CDR1 DFQATT and CDR2 SNEGSKA come from the germline V gene (reference sequence). The CDR3 is 18 amino acids. The germline V and J ends were trimmed by 1 base and 0 bases, with 19 bases remaining between them. Here the CDR3 reads CSARVVALPLHSNQPQHF. The CDR3, as DNA: TGCAGTGCTAGAGTGGTGGCCCTCCCCCTGCATAGCAATCAGCCCCAGCATTTT.

The chain is built from TRBV11-2 and TRBJ2-3; tentative D call: TRBD2 (7 bases). The CDR3 loop spans 18 amino acids. V shed 4 bases and J shed 0 bases, with 20 bases lying between them. Germline-derived CDR1 and CDR2 are SGHAT and FQNNGV. The CDR3 DNA follows: TGTGCCAGCAGCTCGGCCGGGGCGGGGGCCCTTAGCACAGATACGCAGTATTTT. As protein: CASSSAGAGALSTDTQYF.

The chain uses TRBV27 and TRBJ2-1; 8 positions match TRBD2. V lost 5 bases, J lost 7 bases, and 10 bases stayed unmatched. The CDR3 contains 15 residues. The germline V gene encodes CDR1 MNHEY and CDR2 SMNVEV (reference sequence). CDR3 sequence (DNA): TGTGCCAGCAGTCCTATGGGGACTAGGGGGAATGAGCAGTTCTTC. It yields the protein CASSPMGTRGNEQFF.